A selection of T cell receptor beta chains follows, all from one sample in a study of OX40 agonist ivuxolimab in advanced cancers. Data came from immunoSEQ multiplex PCR; TCRdb stores just in-frame clones and leaves some out. The repertoire holds about 76,000 clones, roughly 91% seen once, with 10% to 15% in the top ten. The specimen comprised CD4+ or CD8+ T cells sorted from blood, sampled in a trial of the OX40 agonist ivuxolimab. The receptors were gathered from an adult with an advanced solid tumor such as melanoma, head and neck, liver or kidney cancer. Both conserved end residues are part of each CDR3. Each record gives: clone size, J gene, V gene, CDR3 length, D gene, CDR3 protein, CDR3 DNA. The D gene is left open where the match is weak. A clone size is listed for some rows: how often the clone was seen (once, few, many), or a class if it is expanded.

- | TRBJ2-5 | TRBV7-9 | 13 | - | CASSSDSRETQYF | TGTGCCAGCAGCTCAGACAGTAGAGAGACCCAGTACTTC
- | TRBJ2-5 | TRBV19 | 16 | - | CASSIVGGMYQETQYF | TGTGCCAGTAGTATAGTTGGGGGGATGTACCAAGAGACCCAGTACTTC
- | TRBJ2-1 | TRBV6-1 | 15 | - | CASRDGRVRLDEQFF | TGTGCCAGCAGGGACGGCAGGGTCAGGTTAGATGAGCAGTTCTTC
- | TRBJ1-4 | TRBV29-1 | 13 | - | CSGKDATNEKLFF | TGCAGCGGAAAGGATGCAACTAATGAAAAACTGTTTTTT
once | TRBJ2-7 | TRBV4-1 | 14 | TRBD1 | CANTRQGVSYEQYF | TGCGCCAACACTAGACAGGGGGTTTCCTACGAGCAGTACTTC
- | TRBJ1-2 | TRBV4-1 | 16 | - | CASSQYAGPKVYGYTF | TGCGCCAGCAGCCAGTATGCAGGGCCTAAGGTCTATGGCTACACCTTC
- | TRBJ2-2 | TRBV18 | 16 | - | CASSFSEVANTGELFF | TGTGCCAGCTCCTTCTCCGAAGTAGCGAACACCGGGGAGCTGTTTTTT
once | TRBJ2-1 | TRBV11-2 | 13 | - | CASIPYGYNEQFF | TGTGCCAGCATCCCTTATGGCTACAATGAGCAGTTCTTC
- | TRBJ1-2 | TRBV5-1 | 15 | TRBD1 | CASSPDWGTGYGYTF | TGCGCCAGCAGCCCAGATTGGGGGACAGGCTATGGCTACACCTTC
- | TRBJ1-1 | TRBV5-1 | 14 | - | CASKLGQMNTEAFF | TGCGCCAGCAAGCTTGGACAGATGAACACTGAAGCTTTCTTT
- | TRBJ1-6 | TRBV27 | 15 | - | CASSRDSLYNSPLHF | TGTGCCAGCAGTCGAGACAGCCTCTATAATTCACCCCTCCACTTT
- | TRBJ2-6 | TRBV28 | 13 | - | CASGYSGANVLTF | TGTGCCAGCGGATACTCTGGGGCCAACGTCCTGACTTTC
once | TRBJ1-1 | TRBV6-5 | 14 | - | CASSYTGVNTEAFF | TGTGCCAGCAGTTACACGGGAGTGAACACTGAAGCTTTCTTT
- | TRBJ2-2 | TRBV5-1 | 13 | - | CASSLINTGELFF | TGCGCCAGCAGCCTAATCAACACCGGGGAGCTGTTTTTT
- | TRBJ2-6 | TRBV10-3 | 18 | - | CAISDAGPVISGANVLTF | TGTGCCATCAGTGACGCAGGGCCAGTCATCTCTGGGGCCAACGTCCTGACTTTC
- | TRBJ2-1 | TRBV10-3 | 13 | TRBD2 | CAINPSGDNEQFF | TGTGCCATCAATCCTAGCGGGGACAATGAGCAGTTCTTC
- | TRBJ1-1 | TRBV28 | 16 | - | CASRPGPGQVYAEAFF | TGTGCCAGCAGACCGGGACCGGGGCAGGTCTACGCTGAAGCTTTCTTT
- | TRBJ2-6 | TRBV11-2 | 14 | - | CASSLSTGANVLTF | TGTGCCAGCAGCTTAAGCACCGGGGCCAACGTCCTGACTTTC
- | TRBJ1-5 | TRBV10-3 | 14 | - | CAISPGGENQPQHF | TGTGCCATCAGCCCGGGGGGGGAGAATCAGCCCCAGCATTTT
- | TRBJ1-1 | TRBV10-1 | 14 | - | CASSPSGTNTEAFF | TGCGCCAGCAGTCCCAGTGGGACGAACACTGAAGCTTTCTTT
- | TRBJ2-4 | TRBV19 | 16 | TRBD1 | CAAGQGTWGAKNIQYF | TGTGCCGCCGGACAGGGGACCTGGGGAGCCAAAAACATTCAGTACTTC
- | TRBJ2-7 | TRBV19 | 13 | TRBD1 | CASSPGQHYEQYF | TGTGCCAGTAGTCCGGGACAGCACTACGAGCAGTACTTC
- | TRBJ1-1 | TRBV11-3 | 15 | - | CASSSQSGQLTEAFF | TGTGCCAGCAGCTCCCAGTCCGGACAATTGACTGAAGCTTTCTTT
- | TRBJ2-7 | TRBV19 | 15 | TRBD1 | CASSTQPGQGREQYF | TGTGCCAGTAGTACCCAACCGGGACAGGGGAGGGAGCAGTACTTC
- | TRBJ2-7 | TRBV6-1 | 13 | - | CAAKEGPNYEQYF | TGTGCTGCGAAAGAGGGGCCGAACTACGAGCAGTACTTC
medium-sized | TRBJ2-7 | TRBV27 | 13 | - | CASSTQGSFEQYF | TGTGCCAGCAGTACCCAGGGCAGTTTCGAGCAGTACTTC